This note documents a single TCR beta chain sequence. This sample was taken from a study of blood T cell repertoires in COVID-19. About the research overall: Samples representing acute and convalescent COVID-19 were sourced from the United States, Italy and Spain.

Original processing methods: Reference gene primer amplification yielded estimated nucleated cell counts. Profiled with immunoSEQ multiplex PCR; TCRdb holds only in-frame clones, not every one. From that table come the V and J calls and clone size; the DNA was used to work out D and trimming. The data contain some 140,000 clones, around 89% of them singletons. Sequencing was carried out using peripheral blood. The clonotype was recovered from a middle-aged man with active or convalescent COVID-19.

CDR3 DNA: TGTGCCACCAGCAGGCCGGGACAGTCCTACGAGCAGTACTTC. It translates to CATSRPGQSYEQYF. The chain carries TRBV15 and TRBJ2-7; 7 bases map to TRBD1. This CDR3 region has 14 residues. V dropped 3 bases and J dropped 1; count of bases not matched to a gene: 3. Germline CDR1 LNHNV, CDR2 YYDKDF (reference sequence).